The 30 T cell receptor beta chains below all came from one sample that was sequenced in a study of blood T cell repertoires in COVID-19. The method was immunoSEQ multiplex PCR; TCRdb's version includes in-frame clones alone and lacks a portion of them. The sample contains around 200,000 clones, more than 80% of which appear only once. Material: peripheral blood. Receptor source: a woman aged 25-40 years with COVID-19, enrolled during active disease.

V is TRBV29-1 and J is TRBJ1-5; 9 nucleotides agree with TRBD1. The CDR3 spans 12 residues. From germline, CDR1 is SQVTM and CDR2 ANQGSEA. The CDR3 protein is CSPGQGRQPQHF. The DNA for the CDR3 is TGCAGTCCGGGACAGGGAAGGCAGCCCCAGCATTTT.

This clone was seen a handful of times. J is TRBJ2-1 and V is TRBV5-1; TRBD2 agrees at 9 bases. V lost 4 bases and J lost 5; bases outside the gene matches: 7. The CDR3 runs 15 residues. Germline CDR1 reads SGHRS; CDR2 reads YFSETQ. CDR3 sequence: CASSPGGGVNNEQFF. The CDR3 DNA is TGCGCCAGCAGCCCCGGCGGGGGGGTAAACAATGAGCAGTTCTTC.

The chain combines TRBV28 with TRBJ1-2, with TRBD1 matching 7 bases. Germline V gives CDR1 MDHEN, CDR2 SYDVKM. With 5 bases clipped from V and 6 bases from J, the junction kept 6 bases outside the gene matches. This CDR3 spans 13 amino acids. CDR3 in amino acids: CASSGLQGNGYTF. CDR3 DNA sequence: TGTGCCAGCAGTGGACTACAGGGGAATGGCTACACCTTC.

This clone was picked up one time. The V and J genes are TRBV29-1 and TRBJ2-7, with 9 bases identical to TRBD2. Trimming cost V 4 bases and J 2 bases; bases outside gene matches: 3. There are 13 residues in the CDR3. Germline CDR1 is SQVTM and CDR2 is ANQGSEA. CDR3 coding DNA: TGCAGCGTTGTAGCGGGGGCTACCTACGAGCAGTACTTC. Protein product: CSVVAGATYEQYF.

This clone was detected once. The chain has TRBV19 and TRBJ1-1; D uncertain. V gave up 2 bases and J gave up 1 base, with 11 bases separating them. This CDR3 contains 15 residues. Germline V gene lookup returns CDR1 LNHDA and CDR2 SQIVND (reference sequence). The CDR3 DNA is TGTGCCAGTAGTATACCCCTAGGAGGGAACACTGAAGCTTTCTTT. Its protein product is CASSIPLGGNTEAFF.

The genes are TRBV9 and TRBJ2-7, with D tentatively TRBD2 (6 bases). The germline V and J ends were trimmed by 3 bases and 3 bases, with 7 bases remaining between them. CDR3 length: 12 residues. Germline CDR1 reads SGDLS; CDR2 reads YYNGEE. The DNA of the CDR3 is TGTGCCAGCAGCGGGGGAGGCTACGAGCAGTACTTC. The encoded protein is CASSGGGYEQYF. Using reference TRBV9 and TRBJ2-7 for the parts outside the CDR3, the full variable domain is DSGVTQTPKHLITATGQRVTLRCSPRSGDLSVYWYQQSLDQGLQFLIQYYNGEERAKGNILERFSAQQFPDLHSELNLSSLELGDSALYFCASSGGGYEQYFGPGTRLTVT.

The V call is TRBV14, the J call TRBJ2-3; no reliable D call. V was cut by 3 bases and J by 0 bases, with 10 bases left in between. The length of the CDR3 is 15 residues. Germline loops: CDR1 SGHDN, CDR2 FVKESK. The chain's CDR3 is CASSQGSVSTDTQYF. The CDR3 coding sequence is TGTGCCAGCAGCCAGGGCAGTGTTAGCACAGATACGCAGTATTTT.

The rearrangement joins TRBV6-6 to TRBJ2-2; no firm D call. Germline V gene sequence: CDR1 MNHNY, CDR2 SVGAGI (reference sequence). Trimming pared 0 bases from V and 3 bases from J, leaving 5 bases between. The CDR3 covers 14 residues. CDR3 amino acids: CASSYSSDTGELFF. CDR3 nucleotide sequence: TGTGCCAGCAGTTACTCCAGTGACACCGGGGAGCTGTTTTTT.

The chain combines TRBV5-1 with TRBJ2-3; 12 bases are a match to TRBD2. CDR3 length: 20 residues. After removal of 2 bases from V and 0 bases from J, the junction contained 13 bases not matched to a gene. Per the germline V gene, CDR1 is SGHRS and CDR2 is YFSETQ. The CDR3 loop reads CASSLSWTSGDLPSTDTQYF. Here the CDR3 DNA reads TGCGCCAGCAGCTTATCCTGGACTAGCGGGGACCTTCCTAGCACAGATACGCAGTATTTT.

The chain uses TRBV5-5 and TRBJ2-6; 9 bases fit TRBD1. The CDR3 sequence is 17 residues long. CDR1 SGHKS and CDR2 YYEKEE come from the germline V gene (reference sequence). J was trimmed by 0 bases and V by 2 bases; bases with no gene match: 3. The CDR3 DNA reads TGTGCCAGCAGCTTTGGGACAGGGAGCTCTGGGGCCAACGTCCTGACTTTC. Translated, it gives CASSFGTGSSGANVLTF.

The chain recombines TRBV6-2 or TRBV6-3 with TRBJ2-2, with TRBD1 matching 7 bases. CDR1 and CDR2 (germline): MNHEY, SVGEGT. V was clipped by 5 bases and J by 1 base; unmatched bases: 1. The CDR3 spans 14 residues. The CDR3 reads CASSGQENTGELFF. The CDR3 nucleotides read TGTGCCAGCAGTGGACAGGAGAACACCGGGGAGCTGTTTTTT.

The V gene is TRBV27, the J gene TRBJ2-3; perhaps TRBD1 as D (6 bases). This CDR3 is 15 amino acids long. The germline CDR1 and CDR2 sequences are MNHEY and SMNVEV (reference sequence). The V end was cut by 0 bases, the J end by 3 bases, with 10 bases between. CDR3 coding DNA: TGTGCCAGCAGTTTATCGTTGGGGGCGACAGATACGCAGTATTTT. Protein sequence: CASSLSLGATDTQYF.

The CDR3 spells CASSPDRVTYNEQFF. In DNA, the CDR3 is TGTGCCAGCAGCCCGGACAGGGTTACCTACAATGAGCAGTTCTTC. The chain combines TRBV7-3 with TRBJ2-1; TRBD1 matches 8 bases. The CDR3 is 15 residues long. The V segment lost 5 bases and the J segment 2 bases; nucleotides outside the gene matches: 5. Germline lookup yields CDR1 SGHTA and CDR2 FQGTGA.

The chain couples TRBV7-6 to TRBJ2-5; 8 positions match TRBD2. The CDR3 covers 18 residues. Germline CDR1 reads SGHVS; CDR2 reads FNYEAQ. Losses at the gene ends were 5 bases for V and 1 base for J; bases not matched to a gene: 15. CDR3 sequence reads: CASSAVGGRRNIQETQYF. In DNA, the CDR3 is TGTGCCAGCAGCGCCGTGGGCGGGAGGAGAAATATCCAAGAGACCCAGTACTTC.

The CDR3 coding sequence is TGCGCCAGCAGCTTGATGTCAGATCAAGAGACCCAGTACTTC. Translation gives CASSLMSDQETQYF. This chain links TRBV5-1 with TRBJ2-5; D remains unclear. CDR3 length: 14 amino acids. Germline assignment: CDR1 SGHRS and CDR2 YFSETQ. V was cut by 1 base and J by 2 bases, with 9 bases left in between.

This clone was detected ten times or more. This chain's CDR3 is CASRLNTGGQETQYF. CDR3 nucleotide sequence: TGTGCCAGCAGACTTAACACAGGGGGCCAAGAGACCCAGTACTTC. This sequence joins TRBV7-9 and TRBJ2-5; 8 positions agree with TRBD1. CDR1 and CDR2 from the germline V gene are SEHNR and FQNEAQ (reference sequence). This CDR3 comprises 15 residues. V lost 6 bases, J lost 1 base, and 7 bases stayed unmatched.

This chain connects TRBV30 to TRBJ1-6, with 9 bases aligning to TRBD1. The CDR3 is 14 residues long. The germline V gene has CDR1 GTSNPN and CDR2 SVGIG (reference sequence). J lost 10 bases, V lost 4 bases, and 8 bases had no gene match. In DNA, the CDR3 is TGTGCCTGGACCGGACAGGGGAGAGGATCACCCCTCCACTTT. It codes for CAWTGQGRGSPLHF.

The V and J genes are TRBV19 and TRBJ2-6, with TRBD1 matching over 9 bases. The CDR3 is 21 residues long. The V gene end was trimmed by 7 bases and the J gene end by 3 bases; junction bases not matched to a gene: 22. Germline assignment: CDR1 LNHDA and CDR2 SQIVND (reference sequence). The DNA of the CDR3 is TGTGCCAGTACCATTTCGGGGAACAGGGGGCCACGATTTGGTGGGGCCAACGTCCTGACTTTC. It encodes CASTISGNRGPRFGGANVLTF. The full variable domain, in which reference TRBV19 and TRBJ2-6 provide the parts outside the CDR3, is DGGITQSPKYLFRKEGQNVTLSCEQNLNHDAMYWYRQDPGQGLRLIYYSQIVNDFQKGDIAEGYSVSREKKESFPLTVTSAQKNPTAFYLCASTISGNRGPRFGGANVLTFGAGSRLTVL.

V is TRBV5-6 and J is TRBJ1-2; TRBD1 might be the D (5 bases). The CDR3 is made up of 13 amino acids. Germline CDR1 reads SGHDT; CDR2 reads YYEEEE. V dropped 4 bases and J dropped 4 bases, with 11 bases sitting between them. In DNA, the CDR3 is TGTGCCAGCAGCGAGGACATCCTCTATGGCTACACCTTC. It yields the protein CASSEDILYGYTF.

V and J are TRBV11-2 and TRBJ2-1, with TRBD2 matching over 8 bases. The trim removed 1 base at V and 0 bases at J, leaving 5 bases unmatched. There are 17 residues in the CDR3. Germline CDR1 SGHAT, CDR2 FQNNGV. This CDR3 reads CASSLVLAGFSYNEQFF. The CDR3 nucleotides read TGTGCCAGCAGCTTAGTCTTAGCGGGGTTCTCCTACAATGAGCAGTTCTTC.

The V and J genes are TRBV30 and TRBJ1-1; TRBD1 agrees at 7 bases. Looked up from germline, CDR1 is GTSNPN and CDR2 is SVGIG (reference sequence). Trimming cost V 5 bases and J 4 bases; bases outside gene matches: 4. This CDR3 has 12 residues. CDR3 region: CAWGAGGTEAFF. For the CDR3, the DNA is TGTGCCTGGGGGGCAGGGGGCACTGAAGCTTTCTTT.

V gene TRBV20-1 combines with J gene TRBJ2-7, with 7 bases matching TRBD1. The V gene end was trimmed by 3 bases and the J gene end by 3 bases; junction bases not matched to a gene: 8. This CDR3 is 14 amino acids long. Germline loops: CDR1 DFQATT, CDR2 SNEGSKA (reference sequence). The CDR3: CSASSSSGGYEQYF. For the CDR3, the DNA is TGCAGTGCTAGTAGCTCATCAGGGGGCTACGAGCAGTACTTC.

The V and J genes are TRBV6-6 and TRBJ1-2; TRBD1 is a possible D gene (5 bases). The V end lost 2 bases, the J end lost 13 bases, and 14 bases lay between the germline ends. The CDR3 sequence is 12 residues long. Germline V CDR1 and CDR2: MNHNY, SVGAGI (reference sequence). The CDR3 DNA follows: TGTGCCAGCAGTTACAATGGGGACGGGGGCACCTTC. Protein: CASSYNGDGGTF.

The CDR3 loop reads CSVRVNADTQYF. DNA for the CDR3: TGCAGCGTCAGGGTCAACGCAGATACGCAGTATTTT. The chain couples TRBV29-1 to TRBJ2-3; tentatively, D is TRBD1 (5 bases). Trimming removed 6 bases at V and 4 bases at J, with 11 bases between. Germline V gene data show CDR1 as SQVTM and CDR2 as ANQGSEA. The CDR3 runs to 12 residues.

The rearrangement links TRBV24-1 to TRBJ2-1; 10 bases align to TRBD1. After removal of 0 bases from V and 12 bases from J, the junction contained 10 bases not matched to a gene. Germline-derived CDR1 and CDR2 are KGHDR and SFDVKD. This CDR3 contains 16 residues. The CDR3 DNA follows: TGTGCCACCAGTGATTTGCAAGGGACAGGGGAGAGGCGGCAGTTCTTC. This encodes CATSDLQGTGERRQFF.

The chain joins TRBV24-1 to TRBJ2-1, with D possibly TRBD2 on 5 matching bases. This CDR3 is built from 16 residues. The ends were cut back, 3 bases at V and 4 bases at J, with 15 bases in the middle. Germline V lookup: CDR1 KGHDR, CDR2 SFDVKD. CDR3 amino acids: CATSDRAVLPYNEQFF. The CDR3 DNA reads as TGTGCCACCAGTGATAGAGCGGTCCTACCGTACAATGAGCAGTTCTTC.

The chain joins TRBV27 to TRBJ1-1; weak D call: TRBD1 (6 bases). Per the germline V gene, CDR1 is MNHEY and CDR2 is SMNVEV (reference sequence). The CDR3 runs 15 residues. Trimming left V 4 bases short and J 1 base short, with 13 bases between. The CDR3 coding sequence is TGTGCCAGCAGTTATGGAGGGGGGGGGAACACTGAAGCTTTCTTT. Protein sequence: CASSYGGGGNTEAFF.

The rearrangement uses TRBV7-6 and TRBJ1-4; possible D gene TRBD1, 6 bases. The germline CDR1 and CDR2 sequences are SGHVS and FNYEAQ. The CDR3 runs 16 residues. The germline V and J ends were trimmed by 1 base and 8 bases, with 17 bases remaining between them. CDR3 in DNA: TGTGCCAGCAGCTTAGAACAACTTACGGGGGGCGAAAAACTGTTTTTT. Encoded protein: CASSLEQLTGGEKLFF.

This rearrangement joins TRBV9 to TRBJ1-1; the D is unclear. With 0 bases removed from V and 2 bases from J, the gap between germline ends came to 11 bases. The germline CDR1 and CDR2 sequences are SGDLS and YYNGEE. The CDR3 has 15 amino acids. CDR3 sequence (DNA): TGTGCCAGCAGCGTAGTTCCTTCAGGCAACACTGAAGCTTTCTTT. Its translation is CASSVVPSGNTEAFF.

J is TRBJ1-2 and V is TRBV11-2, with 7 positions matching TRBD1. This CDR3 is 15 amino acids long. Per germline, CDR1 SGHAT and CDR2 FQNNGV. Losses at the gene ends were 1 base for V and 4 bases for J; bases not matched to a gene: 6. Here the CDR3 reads CASSLGTGAFYGYTF. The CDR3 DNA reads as TGTGCCAGCAGCTTAGGAACAGGGGCTTTCTATGGCTACACCTTC.